The clone carrying this TCR beta chain was observed many times. The data were obtained in a study of T-cell memory formation after mild COVID-19. About the research overall: Largely donor-specific sequence clusters came from a couple of donors.

The CDR3 loop spans 15 amino acids. The V and J ends lost 5 bases and 0 bases, in that order; junction bases with no gene match: 5. Germline CDR1 and CDR2: SEHNR and FQNEAQ (reference sequence). TCRdb called the 5' RACE reads again in MiXCR, with one record for every CDR3 protein. The sample has about 600,000 distinct CDR3 sequences, 20% to 25% seen once; the top ten hold about 8.2%. The sequence was collected from an adult woman who had mild COVID-19 (a few samples of this study predate the infection). Cell type and time point are not known. The rearrangement joins TRBV7-9 to TRBJ2-3; 7 positions agree with TRBD2. The specimen sequenced was PBMCs or a T cell subset sorted from them (not recorded which). The CDR3 loop reads CASSPSGASTDTQYF. CDR3 coding DNA: TGTGCCAGCAGCCCCAGCGGGGCTAGCACAGATACGCAGTATTTT.